The present T cell receptor (beta chain) was sequenced within a study of human thymus T cells (dated by TCRdb to 2018 to 2021). Notes on the research overall: TCR alpha and beta repertoires from roughly 8 infant thymus samples and a few related peripheral blood samples were characterized in the study. Donor ages ranging from 7 to 244 days were recorded, and 5 or 6 male and a couple of female infants were included in the cohort. Here is what the overall study found, with its caveats: Highly overlapping thymic TCR repertoires among unrelated individuals were reported in the related research. V and J gene segment usage appeared biased in both thymic and peripheral blood repertoires. On average, thymus samples gave 750,000 to 950,000 unique TCRB clonotypes, whereas blood samples gave about 84,000.

Thymus tissue was obtained as surgical resects removed during corrective cardiac surgery. The donors were immunologically healthy infants in Finland who had open corrective cardiac surgery for congenital heart defects. Thymocytes were released mechanically from tissue and stored at -70 °C as pellets of roughly 8.5-32 million cells. Genomic DNA was extracted from frozen cell pellets with a QIAsymphony instrument. Regarding this clone: Its antigen has not been determined. No base quality values were provided; no much bigger clone lies one nucleotide off.

V is cut by 2 bases and J by 4 bases, and the space between the germline ends is 18 bases. CDR1 and CDR2 were assigned from the germline V gene as SGHDT and YYEEEE. Including cysteine and phenylalanine, the CDR3 has 16 amino acids. Only the CDR3 part of the read is kept: 48 bases, read in frame from the first base. Using the immunoSEQ multiplex PCR assay, the TCRB and TCRAD loci were amplified from a standardized quantity of quality-controlled genomic DNA. The amplicons spanned the V(D)J region and were long enough to cover the CDR3 and allow V and J genes to be identified. The amplicons were sequenced on an Illumina platform via the commercial immunoSEQ service. The authors' pipeline ran thus. Primer bias and sequencing errors were corrected using previously described methods, and TCRAD and TCRB definitions followed the IMGT database. The repertoires were analysed using immunoSEQ Analyzer 3.0 and VDJTools for basic statistics, V/J segment usage, diversity estimates, rarefaction and pairwise overlap. Diversity was estimated using the Chao1, ChaoE, Efron-Thisted, Shannon and inverse Simpson indices, and was also estimated on datasets down-sampled to the size of the smallest sample. For repertoire overlap, CDR3 nucleotide sequence, V gene and J gene had to match strictly, and clustering was done by Jaccard-based multidimensional scaling. The table was pulled from immuneACCESS by TCRdb, which kept in-frame rearrangements only. Such tables lose some clones; where checked, under half of the loss comes from unresolved V genes, and the rest has no known cause. V, J and clone size are taken as reported in that table, and D and trimming were inferred from the DNA itself. Recorded for this sample are some 120,000 clones; around 94% of them occurred a single time. The ten largest make up 0.02% to 0.03% of the sample.

The chain employs TRBV5-6 and TRBJ2-5; tentative D gene TRBD2, with 7 bases matching. This clonotype was sampled from a boy younger than two with a congenital heart defect but otherwise immunologically healthy. Sequencing was done on a sample of thymus tissue. The DNA sequence follows: TGTGCCAGCAGCTTACAACAATCGGGGGGCCCAGAGACCCAGTACTTC. Its protein product is CASSLQQSGGPETQYF.